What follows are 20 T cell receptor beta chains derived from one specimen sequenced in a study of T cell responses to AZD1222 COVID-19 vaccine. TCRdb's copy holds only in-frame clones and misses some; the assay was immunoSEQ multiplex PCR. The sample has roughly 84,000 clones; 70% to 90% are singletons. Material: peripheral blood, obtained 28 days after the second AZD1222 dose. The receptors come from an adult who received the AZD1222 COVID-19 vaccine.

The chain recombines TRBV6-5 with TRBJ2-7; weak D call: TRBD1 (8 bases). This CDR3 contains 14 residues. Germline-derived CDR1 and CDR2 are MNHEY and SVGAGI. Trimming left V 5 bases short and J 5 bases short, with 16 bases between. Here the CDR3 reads CASSHGQGGHEQYF. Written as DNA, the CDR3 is TGTGCCAGCAGTCATGGACAGGGAGGGCACGAGCAGTACTTC.

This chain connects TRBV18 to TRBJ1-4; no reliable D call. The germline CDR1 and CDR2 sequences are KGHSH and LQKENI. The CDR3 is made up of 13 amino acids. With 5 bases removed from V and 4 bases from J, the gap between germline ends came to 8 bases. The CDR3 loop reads CASSDNSNEKLFF. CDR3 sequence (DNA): TGTGCCAGCTCAGACAACAGTAATGAAAAACTGTTTTTT.

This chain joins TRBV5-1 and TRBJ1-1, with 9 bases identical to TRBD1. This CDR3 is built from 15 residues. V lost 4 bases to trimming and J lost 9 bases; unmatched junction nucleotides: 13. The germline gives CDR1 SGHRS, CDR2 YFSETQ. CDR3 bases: TGCGCCAGCAGCACTACCGGGACAGGGAAAATAAAAGCTTTCTTT. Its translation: CASSTTGTGKIKAFF. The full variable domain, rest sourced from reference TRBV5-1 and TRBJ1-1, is KAGVTQTPRYLIKTRGQQVTLSCSPISGHRSVSWYQQTPGQGLQFLFEYFSETQRNKGNFPGRFSGRQFSNSRSEMNVSTLELGDSALYLCASSTTGTGKIKAFFGQGTRLTVV.

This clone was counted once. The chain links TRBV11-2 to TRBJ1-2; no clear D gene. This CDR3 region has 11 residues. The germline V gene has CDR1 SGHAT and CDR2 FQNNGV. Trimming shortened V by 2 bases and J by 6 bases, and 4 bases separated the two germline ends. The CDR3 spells CASSLQHGYTF. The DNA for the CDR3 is TGTGCCAGCAGCTTACAGCATGGCTACACCTTC.

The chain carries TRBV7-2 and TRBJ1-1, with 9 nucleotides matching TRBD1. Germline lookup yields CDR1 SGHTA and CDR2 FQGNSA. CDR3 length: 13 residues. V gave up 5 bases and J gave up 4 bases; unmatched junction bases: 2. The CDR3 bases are TGTGCCAGCAGCGTGACAGGGGGCACTGAAGCTTTCTTT. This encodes CASSVTGGTEAFF.

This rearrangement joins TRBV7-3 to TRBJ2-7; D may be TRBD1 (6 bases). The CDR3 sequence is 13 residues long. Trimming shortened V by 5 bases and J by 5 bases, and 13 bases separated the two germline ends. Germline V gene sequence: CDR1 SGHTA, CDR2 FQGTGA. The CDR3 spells CASSRTGFNEQYF. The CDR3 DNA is TGTGCCAGCAGCAGAACAGGGTTCAACGAGCAGTACTTC.

The CDR3 spells CASSLLPGSGGLSSYNEQFF. CDR3 nucleotide sequence: TGTGCCAGCAGCTTGTTGCCTGGGAGCGGGGGTCTGAGCTCCTACAATGAGCAGTTCTTC. The chain carries TRBV5-8 and TRBJ2-1; TRBD2 aligns across 8 bases. The CDR3 totals 20 residues. The V segment lost 1 base and the J segment 0 bases; nucleotides outside the gene matches: 15. The V gene's germline CDR1 is SGHTS and CDR2 YDEGEE. The variable domain in full, with the rest retrieved from reference TRBV5-8 and TRBJ2-1, is EAGVTQSPTHLIKTRGQQATLRCSPISGHTSVYWYQQALGLGLQFLLWYDEGEERNRGNFPPRFSGRQFPNYSSELNVNALELEDSALYLCASSLLPGSGGLSSYNEQFFGPGTRLTVL.

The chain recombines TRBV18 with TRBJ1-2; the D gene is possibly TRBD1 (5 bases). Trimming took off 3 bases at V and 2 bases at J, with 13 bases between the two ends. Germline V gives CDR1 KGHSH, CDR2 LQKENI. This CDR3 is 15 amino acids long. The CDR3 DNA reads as TGTGCCAGCTCACCGGGGAGGGGACGGAACTATGGCTACACCTTC. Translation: CASSPGRGRNYGYTF.

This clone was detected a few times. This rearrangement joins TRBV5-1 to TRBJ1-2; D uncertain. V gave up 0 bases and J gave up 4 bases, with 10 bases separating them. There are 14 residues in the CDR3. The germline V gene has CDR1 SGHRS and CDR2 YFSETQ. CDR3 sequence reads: CASSLEPLIYGYTF. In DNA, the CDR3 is TGCGCCAGCAGCTTGGAGCCGCTTATCTATGGCTACACCTTC.

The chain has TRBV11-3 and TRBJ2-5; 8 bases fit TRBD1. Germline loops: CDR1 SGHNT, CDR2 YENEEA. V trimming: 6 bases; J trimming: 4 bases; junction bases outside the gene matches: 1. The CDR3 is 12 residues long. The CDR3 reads CASRGTGETQYF. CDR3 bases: TGTGCCAGCAGAGGGACAGGAGAGACCCAGTACTTC.

CDR3 bases: TGTGCCAGCAGCTTAGCGACCCAAGAGACCCAGTACTTC. The encoded protein is CASSLATQETQYF. This chain joins TRBV7-9 and TRBJ2-5; unclear D gene. CDR3 length: 13 residues. Germline V gene lookup returns CDR1 SEHNR and CDR2 FQNEAQ (reference sequence). Trimming pared 0 bases from V and 1 base from J, leaving 3 bases between.

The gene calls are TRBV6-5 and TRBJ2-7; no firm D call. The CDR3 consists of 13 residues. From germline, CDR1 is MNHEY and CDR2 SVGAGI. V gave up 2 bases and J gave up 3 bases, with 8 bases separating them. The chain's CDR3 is CASSYLLSYEQYF. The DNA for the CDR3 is TGTGCCAGCAGTTACCTCCTCAGCTACGAGCAGTACTTC.

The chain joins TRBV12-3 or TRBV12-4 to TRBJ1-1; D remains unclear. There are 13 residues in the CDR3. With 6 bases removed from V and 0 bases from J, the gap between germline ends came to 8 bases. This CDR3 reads CASSADMNTEAFF. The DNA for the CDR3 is TGTGCCAGCAGCGCCGATATGAACACTGAAGCTTTCTTT.

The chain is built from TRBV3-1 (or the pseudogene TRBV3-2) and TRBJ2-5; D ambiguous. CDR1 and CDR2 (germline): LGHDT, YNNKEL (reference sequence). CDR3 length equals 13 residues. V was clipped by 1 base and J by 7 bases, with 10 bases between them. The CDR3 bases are TGTGCCAGCAGCCAAGGGGAATTAGGGACCCAGTACTTC. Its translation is CASSQGELGTQYF.

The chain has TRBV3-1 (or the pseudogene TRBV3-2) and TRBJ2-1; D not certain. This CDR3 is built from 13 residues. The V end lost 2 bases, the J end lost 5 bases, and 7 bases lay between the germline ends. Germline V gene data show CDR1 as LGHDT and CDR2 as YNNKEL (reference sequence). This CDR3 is CASSQSINNEQFF. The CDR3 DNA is TGTGCCAGCAGCCAATCGATAAACAATGAGCAGTTCTTC.

CDR3 amino acids: CSASRSGTGEDGYTF. CDR3 bases: TGCAGTGCTAGTAGATCCGGGACAGGGGAGGATGGCTACACCTTC. The V and J genes are TRBV20-1 and TRBJ1-2; 10 bases agree with TRBD1. The V segment lost 3 bases and the J segment 6 bases; nucleotides outside the gene matches: 10. CDR3 size: 15 residues. Per the germline V gene, CDR1 is DFQATT and CDR2 is SNEGSKA (reference sequence).

The CDR3: CASSISWYNEQFF. The CDR3 DNA reads as TGTGCCAGTAGTATTAGCTGGTACAATGAGCAGTTCTTC. The genes are TRBV19 and TRBJ2-1, with unresolved D. The ends were cut back, 3 bases at V and 4 bases at J, with 7 bases in the middle. The germline CDR1 and CDR2 sequences are LNHDA and SQIVND (reference sequence). The CDR3 is 13 residues long.

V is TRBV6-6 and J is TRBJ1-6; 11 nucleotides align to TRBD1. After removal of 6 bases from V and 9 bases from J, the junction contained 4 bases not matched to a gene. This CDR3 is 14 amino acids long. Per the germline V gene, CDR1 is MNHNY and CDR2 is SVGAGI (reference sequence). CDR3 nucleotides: TGTGCCAGCAGGAGGACAGGGGGCGTTTCACCCCTCCACTTT. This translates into CASRRTGGVSPLHF.

The CDR3 reads CASSLVGSGAADTQYF. In nucleotides, the CDR3 is TGCGCCAGCAGCTTGGTGGGTAGCGGGGCTGCAGATACGCAGTATTTT. V gene TRBV5-1 combines with J gene TRBJ2-3, with 8 bases lining up with TRBD2. Per the germline V gene, CDR1 is SGHRS and CDR2 is YFSETQ. The CDR3 is 16 amino acids. The trim removed 0 bases at V and 4 bases at J, leaving 7 bases unmatched.

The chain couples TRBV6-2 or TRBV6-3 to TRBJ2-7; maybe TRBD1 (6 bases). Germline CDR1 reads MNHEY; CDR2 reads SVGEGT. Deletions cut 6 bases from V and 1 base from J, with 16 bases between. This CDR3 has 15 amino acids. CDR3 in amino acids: CASSPARQESYEQYF. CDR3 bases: TGTGCCAGCAGCCCCGCCCGACAGGAATCCTACGAGCAGTACTTC.